One sample yielded the 30 T cell receptor beta chains listed below, sequenced in a study of T cells in narcolepsy. The method was immunoSEQ multiplex PCR; TCRdb's version includes in-frame clones alone and lacks a portion of them. The profile covers about 25,000 clones, with 70% to 85% appearing a single time and about 0.69% taken by the ten largest. Sequences were obtained from CD45RA- memory CD4+ T cells from PBMCs. The receptors were sampled from a human donor with narcolepsy.

V and J are TRBV11-3 and TRBJ2-1; 15 bases fit TRBD2. The V segment lost 5 bases and the J segment 11 bases; nucleotides outside the gene matches: 10. Per germline, CDR1 SGHNT and CDR2 YENEEA. The CDR3 is made up of 16 amino acids. CDR3 bases: TGTGCCAGCAGCCCGGGACTAGCGGGGGGCGTCGACAAGCAGTTCTTC. Translation gives CASSPGLAGGVDKQFF.

The DNA of the CDR3 is TGTGCCAGCAGCTGGGGACGGGCGGGGGAGACCCAGTACTTC. Translated, it gives CASSWGRAGETQYF. This chain uses TRBV7-9 with TRBJ2-5, with D possibly matching TRBD2 (6 bases). The CDR3 totals 14 residues. From germline, CDR1 is SEHNR and CDR2 FQNEAQ (reference sequence). The V gene lost 4 bases and the J gene lost 5 bases, with 14 bases spanning the gap.

V usage is TRBV9 and J usage is TRBJ1-1; 7 bases fit TRBD1. Germline lookup yields CDR1 SGDLS and CDR2 YYNGEE. This CDR3 contains 16 residues. After removal of 0 bases from V and 1 base from J, the junction contained 6 bases not matched to a gene. CDR3 sequence (DNA): TGTGCCAGCAGCGTAGGGACAGGAGAAAAGAACACTGAAGCTTTCTTT. Translation: CASSVGTGEKNTEAFF. Complete variable domain (other parts from reference TRBV9 and TRBJ1-1): DSGVTQTPKHLITATGQRVTLRCSPRSGDLSVYWYQQSLDQGLQFLIQYYNGEERAKGNILERFSAQQFPDLHSELNLSSLELGDSALYFCASSVGTGEKNTEAFFGQGTRLTVV.

V gene TRBV4-2 combines with J gene TRBJ2-7; possible D gene TRBD1, 5 bases. This CDR3 region has 12 residues. The ends were cut back, 5 bases at V and 4 bases at J, with 9 bases in the middle. Germline CDR1 reads LGHNA; CDR2 reads YNFKEQ. The CDR3 reads CASSTTGYEQYF. The DNA of the CDR3 is TGTGCCAGCAGCACAACAGGATACGAGCAGTACTTC.

The chain uses TRBV6-1 and TRBJ1-2; no clear D gene. Germline CDR1 and CDR2: MNHNS and SASEGT. The CDR3 covers 12 residues. V was shortened by 4 bases and J by 7 bases, with 10 bases between the two germline ends. For the CDR3, the DNA is TGTGCCAGCAGTGCGTTAGCCAGTGGCTACACCTTC. Translating it yields CASSALASGYTF.

The genes are TRBV2 and TRBJ1-2; 9 bases fit TRBD1. The CDR3 spans 14 residues. Germline-derived CDR1 and CDR2 are SNHLY and FYNNEI. V was pared by 2 bases and J by 8 bases, with 6 bases of the junction left unmatched. As DNA, the CDR3 is TGTGCCAGCAGTGAAAGTCTAACAGGGGGCGGCTACACCTTC. It specifies CASSESLTGGGYTF.

This clone has more than one count but fewer than ten. This chain links TRBV25-1 with TRBJ2-2; 7 bases fit TRBD1. Germline V gene sequence: CDR1 MGHDK, CDR2 SYGVNS. The J segment lost 1 base and the V segment lost 11 bases, leaving 7 bases of the junction unmatched. The CDR3 runs 14 residues. The CDR3, as DNA: TGTGCCGCTGGTAGGACAGGGAACACCGGGGAGCTGTTTTTT. It codes for CAAGRTGNTGELFF.

The chain employs TRBV14 and TRBJ1-1; a weak D match, TRBD1 (6 bases). The CDR3 spans 15 residues. Germline V gene data show CDR1 as SGHDN and CDR2 as FVKESK. With 2 bases removed from V and 5 bases from J, the gap between germline ends came to 15 bases. The CDR3 sequence is CASSQNRAVGTEAFF. CDR3 bases: TGTGCCAGCAGCCAAAACAGGGCCGTGGGGACTGAAGCTTTCTTT.

The V gene is TRBV15, the J gene TRBJ2-1; TRBD2 matches at 11 bases. The CDR3 contains 16 residues. Germline V lookup: CDR1 LNHNV, CDR2 YYDKDF (reference sequence). The J segment lost 8 bases and the V segment lost 3 bases, leaving 9 bases of the junction unmatched. CDR3 in amino acids: CATSSQIAGGIDEQFF. The CDR3 bases are TGTGCCACCAGCAGCCAGATAGCGGGAGGGATCGATGAGCAGTTCTTC.

The CDR3 region is CASSAIQGAKSNQPQHF. The CDR3 region has the DNA TGTGCCAGTAGTGCGATACAGGGGGCGAAGAGCAATCAGCCCCAGCATTTT. The gene calls are TRBV19 and TRBJ1-5, with 9 positions matching TRBD1. The V and J ends lost 5 bases and 1 base, in that order; junction bases with no gene match: 9. This CDR3 spans 17 amino acids. The V gene's germline CDR1 is LNHDA and CDR2 SQIVND (reference sequence).

The chain is built from TRBV6-6 and TRBJ2-1; D remains ambiguous. Germline V gene data show CDR1 as MNHNY and CDR2 as SVGAGI (reference sequence). This CDR3 spans 11 amino acids. V lost 2 bases, J lost 7 bases, and 3 bases lay in between. The CDR3 reads CASSYRNEQFF. In DNA, the CDR3 is TGTGCCAGCAGTTACAGGAATGAGCAGTTCTTC.

This chain links TRBV5-8 with TRBJ1-1; D call uncertain. Germline CDR1 SGHTS, CDR2 YDEGEE. This CDR3 is 13 amino acids long. The V end was cut by 0 bases, the J end by 1 base, with 4 bases between. CDR3 nucleotide sequence: TGTGCCAGCAGCTTGGGGGGGAACACTGAAGCTTTCTTT. This encodes CASSLGGNTEAFF.

The rearrangement links TRBV4-1 to TRBJ2-6; the D gene could be TRBD1 or TRBD2 (6 bases each). V was shortened by 3 bases and J by 4 bases, with 16 bases between the two germline ends. The germline gives CDR1 MGHRA, CDR2 YSYEKL. The CDR3 covers 17 residues. CDR3 in DNA: TGCGCCAGCAGCCACTTAGGAGGGGGTTCCGGGGCCAACGTCCTGACTTTC. This translates into CASSHLGGGSGANVLTF.

The rearrangement joins TRBV5-1 to TRBJ2-6; no definite D call. The length of the CDR3 is 16 residues. Trimming removed 4 bases at V and 0 bases at J, with 11 bases between. Germline CDR1 reads SGHRS; CDR2 reads YFSETQ. In nucleotides, the CDR3 is TGCGCCAGCAGCCCGGACGTACCCTCTGGGGCCAACGTCCTGACTTTC. Its translation is CASSPDVPSGANVLTF. The complete variable domain, with remaining parts taken from reference TRBV5-1 and TRBJ2-6, reads KAGVTQTPRYLIKTRGQQVTLSCSPISGHRSVSWYQQTPGQGLQFLFEYFSETQRNKGNFPGRFSGRQFSNSRSEMNVSTLELGDSALYLCASSPDVPSGANVLTFGAGSRLTVL.

The J gene is TRBJ1-4, the V gene TRBV7-4; 8 bases are shared with TRBD1. Germline CDR1 reads SGHVT; CDR2 reads SQSDAQ. This CDR3 spans 14 amino acids. Losses at the gene ends were 8 bases for V and 5 bases for J; bases not matched to a gene: 7. The CDR3 DNA is TGTGCCAGCTGGGCTGACAGGGGAAATGAAAAACTGTTTTTT. Its protein is CASWADRGNEKLFF.

V and J are TRBV7-8 and TRBJ2-6, with 8 bases lining up with TRBD2. Germline lookup yields CDR1 SGHVS and CDR2 FQNEAQ. V was clipped by 1 base and J by 0 bases; unmatched bases: 5. The CDR3 runs to 18 residues. The CDR3 DNA reads TGTGCCAGCAGCTTAGTGGGACTAGACTTCTCTGGGGCCAACGTCCTGACTTTC. Protein: CASSLVGLDFSGANVLTF.

This clone was detected a few times. The V gene is TRBV5-1, the J gene TRBJ2-7; 8 bases line up with TRBD1. Losses at the gene ends were 0 bases for V and 5 bases for J; bases not matched to a gene: 4. The CDR3 covers 14 residues. The V gene's germline CDR1 is SGHRS and CDR2 YFSETQ. The CDR3 nucleotides are TGCGCCAGCAGCTTGGCCCAGGGGGCAAACGAGCAGTACTTC. This sequence encodes CASSLAQGANEQYF.

The genes are TRBV4-2 and TRBJ2-7, with a tentative D call TRBD2 (6 bases). V gave up 1 base and J gave up 4 bases, with 14 bases separating them. The CDR3 is made up of 15 amino acids. Per germline, CDR1 LGHNA and CDR2 YNFKEQ. The chain's CDR3 is CASSQGGGDRYEQYF. As DNA, the CDR3 is TGTGCCAGCAGCCAAGGAGGAGGGGACCGGTACGAGCAGTACTTC.

The CDR3 nucleotides are TGTGCCAGTAGTATTGGGACAGGTCCAACCTACGAGCAGTACTTC. This codes for CASSIGTGPTYEQYF. The chain uses TRBV19 and TRBJ2-7, with 8 nucleotides matching TRBD1. CDR1 is LNHDA, CDR2 SQIVND, per germline (reference sequence). This CDR3 has 15 amino acids. V shed 3 bases, J shed 2 bases, and the junction held 6 bases outside the gene matches.

The chain combines TRBV19 with TRBJ2-7, with 8 positions matching TRBD1. Per germline, CDR1 LNHDA and CDR2 SQIVND (reference sequence). Trimming removed 5 bases from V and 6 bases from J; junction bases left unmatched: 3. The CDR3 extends over 12 amino acids. CDR3 nucleotides: TGTGCCAGTAGTGCACAGGGGGGCGAGCAGTACTTC. It yields the protein CASSAQGGEQYF.

This rearrangement joins TRBV2 to TRBJ1-5; no clear D gene. Trimming shortened V by 6 bases and J by 4 bases, and 13 bases separated the two germline ends. Germline CDR1 reads SNHLY; CDR2 reads FYNNEI. CDR3 size: 14 residues. CDR3 sequence reads: CASRRTWGNQPQHF. As DNA, the CDR3 is TGTGCCAGCAGACGGACCTGGGGAAATCAGCCCCAGCATTTT. The full variable domain, in which reference TRBV2 and TRBJ1-5 provide the parts outside the CDR3, is EPEVTQTPSHQVTQMGQEVILRCVPISNHLYFYWYRQILGQKVEFLVSFYNNEISEKSEIFDDQFSVERPDGSNFTLKIRSTKLEDSAMYFCASRRTWGNQPQHFGDGTRLSIL.

The chain combines TRBV7-2 with TRBJ2-5, with D hard to call. The V gene lost 1 base and the J gene lost 8 bases, with 14 bases spanning the gap. The CDR3 extends over 14 amino acids. Per the germline V gene, CDR1 is SGHTA and CDR2 is FQGNSA. CDR3 nucleotide sequence: TGTGCCAGCAGCTTAGAAGTGGTAATTGGAACCCAGTACTTC. This translates into CASSLEVVIGTQYF. The complete variable domain, with remaining parts taken from reference TRBV7-2 and TRBJ2-5, reads GAGVSQSPSNKVTEKGKDVELRCDPISGHTALYWYRQSLGQGLEFLIYFQGNSAPDKSGLPSDRFSAERTGGSVSTLTIQRTQQEDSAVYLCASSLEVVIGTQYFGPGTRLLVL.

This chain uses TRBV29-1 with TRBJ1-4; D gene unclear. Trimming took 0 bases from V and 5 from J, leaving 16 bases between them. The germline gives CDR1 SQVTM, CDR2 ANQGSEA. The CDR3 has 16 residues. The CDR3 protein is CSVEDLGSDLNEKLFF. CDR3 bases: TGCAGCGTTGAAGATCTGGGAAGTGACTTGAATGAAAAACTGTTTTTT.

The chain carries TRBV27 and TRBJ2-2; TRBD1 matches at 8 bases. Germline lookup yields CDR1 MNHEY and CDR2 SMNVEV (reference sequence). V gave up 6 bases and J gave up 8 bases; unmatched junction bases: 2. The CDR3 has 12 residues. This chain's CDR3 is CASSRGRGELFF. The CDR3, as DNA: TGTGCCAGCAGCAGGGGGCGTGGGGAGCTGTTTTTT.

This chain joins TRBV5-1 and TRBJ1-1, with D tentatively TRBD1 (5 bases). Between the trimmed V and J ends, which lost 4 bases and 0 bases, there was a span of 10 bases. The germline V gene has CDR1 SGHRS and CDR2 YFSETQ. There are 14 residues in the CDR3. CDR3 nucleotide sequence: TGCGCCAGCAGCCCCGACAGCTTGAACACTGAAGCTTTCTTT. This encodes CASSPDSLNTEAFF.

The chain has TRBV5-1 and TRBJ2-7, with D unclear. CDR3 length equals 13 residues. Germline assignment: CDR1 SGHRS and CDR2 YFSETQ. V was clipped by 4 bases and J by 0 bases, with 8 bases between them. This CDR3 is CASSPRTSYEQYF. The CDR3 DNA follows: TGCGCCAGCAGCCCACGAACCTCCTACGAGCAGTACTTC.

The chain couples TRBV5-6 to TRBJ2-3; no clear D. The length of the CDR3 is 13 residues. Germline V gene lookup returns CDR1 SGHDT and CDR2 YYEEEE. Deletions cut 1 base from V and 1 base from J, with 4 bases between. The CDR3: CASSLSGTDTQYF. The CDR3 region has the DNA TGTGCCAGCAGCTTGTCCGGCACAGATACGCAGTATTTT.

J is TRBJ2-6 and V is TRBV15; 7 positions agree with TRBD1. Germline V gene data show CDR1 as LNHNV and CDR2 as YYDKDF (reference sequence). CDR3 size: 15 residues. Trimming cost V 8 bases and J 1 base; bases outside gene matches: 5. In DNA, the CDR3 is TGTGCCACCGCTCGCAGGGGGTCTGGGGCCAACGTCCTGACTTTC. It encodes CATARRGSGANVLTF.

The chain has TRBV11-2 and TRBJ1-2; D ambiguous. Trimming left V 5 bases short and J 0 bases short, with 13 bases between. CDR3 length: 15 amino acids. Germline V gene data show CDR1 as SGHAT and CDR2 as FQNNGV. CDR3 loop: CASSPPFKPNYGYTF. The CDR3, as DNA: TGTGCCAGCAGCCCACCTTTTAAGCCTAACTATGGCTACACCTTC.

The V call is TRBV6-5, the J call TRBJ2-3, with TRBD2 matching over 8 bases. The CDR3 loop spans 13 amino acids. Germline V gene sequence: CDR1 MNHEY, CDR2 SVGAGI. After removal of 11 bases from V and 4 bases from J, the junction contained 8 bases not matched to a gene. Written as DNA, the CDR3 is TGTGCCGCGTGGGCGGGAGGTCCAGATACGCAGTATTTT. As protein: CAAWAGGPDTQYF.